The 15 T cell receptor beta chains in this list originate from one sample, sequenced in a study of shared clonotypes between healthy human individuals. Naive CD8 populations comprised CD45RO-negative cells positively selected for CCR7, excluding terminally differentiated effector memory CD45RA+ cells. Data came from immunoSEQ multiplex PCR; TCRdb stores just in-frame clones and leaves some out. The repertoire holds about 2.1 million clones, with about 94% as singletons. The specimen was naive CD8+ T cells from PBMCs. Receptor source: a man younger than 35 in good health. Some clones in this sample may be carry-over from other donors' samples.

The chain carries TRBV6-5 and TRBJ2-1, with 7 bases that match TRBD1. CDR1 and CDR2 from the germline V gene are MNHEY and SVGAGI. The CDR3 spans 13 residues. Germline trimming cut 5 bases from V and 6 bases from J; bases unmatched to any gene: 4. The CDR3 sequence: CASSDRVFNEQFF. The CDR3 coding sequence is TGTGCCAGCAGTGACAGGGTTTTCAATGAGCAGTTCTTC.

The chain employs TRBV7-3 and TRBJ2-2; D might be TRBD2 (5 bases). Per the germline V gene, CDR1 is SGHTA and CDR2 is FQGTGA. The CDR3 runs 17 residues. The V gene lost 4 bases and the J gene lost 0 bases, with 15 bases spanning the gap. CDR3 nucleotide sequence: TGTGCCAGCAGCTCCATGTTGAGCGGAGCGAACACCGGGGAGCTGTTTTTT. Its protein product is CASSSMLSGANTGELFF. Full variable domain (missing parts from reference TRBV7-3 and TRBJ2-2): GAGVSQTPSNKVTEKGKYVELRCDPISGHTALYWYRQSLGQGPEFLIYFQGTGAADDSGLPNDRFFAVRPEGSVSTLKIQRTERGDSAVYLCASSSMLSGANTGELFFGEGSRLTVL.

This clone was observed a few times. This rearrangement joins TRBV27 to TRBJ2-2; D is ambiguous. CDR3 length: 16 amino acids. Between the trimmed V and J ends, which lost 1 base and 5 bases, there was a span of 14 bases. CDR1 MNHEY and CDR2 SMNVEV come from the germline V gene (reference sequence). CDR3 sequence: CASSLFASHGTGELFF. In DNA, the CDR3 is TGTGCCAGCAGTTTATTTGCCTCGCACGGGACCGGGGAGCTGTTTTTT.

The CDR3 nucleotides read TGTGCTAGTGGTTTGGTACGGGGGGGAGTCACTGAAGCTTTCTTT. It yields the protein CASGLVRGGVTEAFF. The rearrangement links TRBV12-5 to TRBJ1-1; D might be TRBD1 (5 bases). The CDR3 spans 15 residues. Per germline, CDR1 LGHNT and CDR2 FRNRAP. V was cut by 0 bases and J by 4 bases, with 12 bases left in between.

This chain joins TRBV5-1 and TRBJ2-3; D gene unclear. Looked up from germline, CDR1 is SGHRS and CDR2 is YFSETQ. The CDR3 is 15 amino acids. V was shortened by 0 bases and J by 2 bases, with 10 bases between the two germline ends. The CDR3 DNA is TGCGCCAGCAGCTTGGAGTATCCGTCCACAGATACGCAGTATTTT. Its translation: CASSLEYPSTDTQYF. Full variable domain (missing parts from reference TRBV5-1 and TRBJ2-3): KAGVTQTPRYLIKTRGQQVTLSCSPISGHRSVSWYQQTPGQGLQFLFEYFSETQRNKGNFPGRFSGRQFSNSRSEMNVSTLELGDSALYLCASSLEYPSTDTQYFGPGTRLTVL.

This sequence joins TRBV30 and TRBJ2-7; D gene ambiguous. There are 14 residues in the CDR3. The V and J ends lost 3 bases and 2 bases respectively, with 14 bases between them. In germline, CDR1 is GTSNPN, CDR2 SVGIG (reference sequence). The CDR3 DNA follows: TGTGCCTGGAGCCTCCCTGAGAGCCCCTACGAGCAGTACTTC. Translated: CAWSLPESPYEQYF.

This sequence joins TRBV13 and TRBJ2-1, with 8 bases aligning to TRBD2. Trimming cost V 0 bases and J 2 bases; bases outside gene matches: 3. The CDR3 has 16 residues. CDR1 PRHDT and CDR2 FYEKMQ come from the germline V gene (reference sequence). The CDR3 here is CASSLGPAGAYNEQFF. The CDR3 coding sequence is TGTGCCAGCAGCTTAGGCCCAGCGGGGGCCTACAATGAGCAGTTCTTC.

The chain joins TRBV28 to TRBJ1-5; weak D call: TRBD1 (6 bases). CDR1 MDHEN and CDR2 SYDVKM come from the germline V gene. This CDR3 is 17 amino acids long. Trimming shortened V by 6 bases and J by 1 base, and 19 bases separated the two germline ends. This CDR3 is CASSSIGTHLSNQPQHF. The CDR3 nucleotides read TGTGCCAGCAGCTCGATAGGGACACACTTAAGCAATCAGCCCCAGCATTTT.

V usage is TRBV9 and J usage is TRBJ2-3; TRBD2 matches 11 bases. This CDR3 comprises 17 residues. Germline V CDR1 and CDR2: SGDLS, YYNGEE. V lost 0 bases and J lost 6; bases outside the gene matches: 9. Here the CDR3 DNA reads TGTGCCAGCAGCGTAGAGGGCACTAGCGGGAGATGGGATACGCAGTATTTT. Translating it yields CASSVEGTSGRWDTQYF.

This chain connects TRBV5-4 to TRBJ2-1; 8 nucleotides match TRBD2. Germline V gene lookup returns CDR1 SGHNT and CDR2 YYREEE (reference sequence). V shed 4 bases and J 6 bases; nucleotides not matched to a gene: 9. The CDR3 consists of 15 residues. The chain's CDR3 is CASSVKRELGNEQFF. CDR3 bases: TGTGCCAGCAGCGTCAAGCGGGAGCTGGGCAATGAGCAGTTCTTC.

The chain carries TRBV28 and TRBJ1-5; TRBD1 matches at 9 bases. CDR1 MDHEN and CDR2 SYDVKM come from the germline V gene. V lost 6 bases to trimming and J lost 4 bases; unmatched junction nucleotides: 16. The CDR3 is made up of 18 amino acids. This chain's CDR3 is CASRGRDRARWGNQPQHF. The CDR3, as DNA: TGTGCCAGCAGGGGGCGGGACAGGGCTCGCTGGGGGAATCAGCCCCAGCATTTT.

The J gene is TRBJ2-7, the V gene TRBV28, with 12 bases that match TRBD2. The germline V gene has CDR1 MDHEN and CDR2 SYDVKM. The V segment lost 6 bases and the J segment 2 bases; nucleotides outside the gene matches: 5. The CDR3 is 15 amino acids. CDR3: CASRLAGGGAYEQYF. In nucleotides, the CDR3 is TGTGCCAGCAGGCTAGCGGGAGGGGGAGCCTACGAGCAGTACTTC.

The chain is built from TRBV27 and TRBJ2-7, with D unresolved. The germline gives CDR1 MNHEY, CDR2 SMNVEV (reference sequence). Deletions cut 6 bases from V and 2 bases from J, with 11 bases between. CDR3 length: 13 amino acids. The CDR3 DNA is TGTGCCAGCAGCCATTCAACGACCTACGAGCAGTACTTC. Translated: CASSHSTTYEQYF.

Worth noting for this clone: Additional DNA sequences in this sample encode the identical CDR3. This sequence joins TRBV29-1 and TRBJ1-2; D may be TRBD1 (6 bases). Germline values: CDR1 SQVTM, CDR2 ANQGSEA. V lost 5 bases to trimming and J lost 3 bases, with 7 bases between them. The CDR3 is made up of 11 amino acids. The CDR3: CSVRGDYGYTF. The CDR3 nucleotides read TGCAGCGTTAGGGGGGACTATGGCTACACCTTC.

This clone was recorded only once. The CDR3 coding sequence is TGTGCCAGCAGTGGATGGGAAACGCACACGTATACGCAGTATTTT. As protein: CASSGWETHTYTQYF. The gene calls are TRBV28 and TRBJ2-3; D remains ambiguous. The CDR3 extends over 15 amino acids. The germline gives CDR1 MDHEN, CDR2 SYDVKM. The V end was cut by 5 bases, the J end by 7 bases, with 19 bases between.